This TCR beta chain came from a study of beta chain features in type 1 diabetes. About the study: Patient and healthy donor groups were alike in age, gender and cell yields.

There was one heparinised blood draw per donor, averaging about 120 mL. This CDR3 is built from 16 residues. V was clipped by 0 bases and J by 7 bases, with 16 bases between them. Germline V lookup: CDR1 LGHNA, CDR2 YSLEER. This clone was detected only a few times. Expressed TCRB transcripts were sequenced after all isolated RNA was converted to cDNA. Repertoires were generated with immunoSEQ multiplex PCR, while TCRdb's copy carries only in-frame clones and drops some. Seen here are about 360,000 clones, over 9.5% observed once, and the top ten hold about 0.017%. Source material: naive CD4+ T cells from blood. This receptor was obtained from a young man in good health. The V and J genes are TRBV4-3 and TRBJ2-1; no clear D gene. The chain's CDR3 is CASSQELAGFVNEQFF. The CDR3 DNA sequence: TGCGCCAGCAGCCAAGAATTGGCAGGTTTTGTAAATGAGCAGTTCTTC.